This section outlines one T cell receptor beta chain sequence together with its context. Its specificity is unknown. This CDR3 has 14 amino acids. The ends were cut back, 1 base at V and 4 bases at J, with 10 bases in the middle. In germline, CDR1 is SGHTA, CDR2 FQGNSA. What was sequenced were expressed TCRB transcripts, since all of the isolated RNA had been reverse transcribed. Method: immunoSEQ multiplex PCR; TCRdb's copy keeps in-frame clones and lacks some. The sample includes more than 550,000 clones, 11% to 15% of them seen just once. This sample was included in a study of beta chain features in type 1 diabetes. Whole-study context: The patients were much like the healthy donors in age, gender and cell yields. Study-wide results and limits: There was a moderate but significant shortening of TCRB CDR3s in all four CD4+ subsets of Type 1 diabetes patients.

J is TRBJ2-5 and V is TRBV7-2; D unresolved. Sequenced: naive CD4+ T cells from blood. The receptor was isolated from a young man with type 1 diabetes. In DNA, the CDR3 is TGTGCCAGCAGCTTAGTTCGAGCTCGAGAGACCCAGTACTTC. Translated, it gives CASSLVRARETQYF. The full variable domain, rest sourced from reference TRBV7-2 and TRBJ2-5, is GAGVSQSPSNKVTEKGKDVELRCDPISGHTALYWYRQSLGQGLEFLIYFQGNSAPDKSGLPSDRFSAERTGGSVSTLTIQRTQQEDSAVYLCASSLVRARETQYFGPGTRLLVL.